The T cell receptor beta chain described here comes from a study of blood T cell repertoires in COVID-19. Study background: Sample material is recorded as cDNA or gDNA derived from T cells, B-cell-depleted T cells, or PBMCs.

Cohort assignment relied on participant-reported clinical history. Two negative PCRs, clearance, or symptom resolution characterized the recovered Cohort 3 donors. In germline, CDR1 is LNHDA, CDR2 SQIVND (reference sequence). With 1 base removed from V and 2 bases from J, the gap between germline ends came to 12 bases. The CDR3 consists of 16 residues. As handled by the study authors: Amplified reference gene primers provided the basis for estimating nucleated cell counts. Sequencing was performed with immunoSEQ multiplex PCR; in TCRdb, only in-frame clones are kept and a portion is missing. V, J and clone size are those of that table, while D and trimming were read from the DNA. The sample lists approximately 160,000 clones; approximately 87% were seen once.

Sequenced: PBMCs or T cells enriched from blood (not recorded which). This sequence originates from a woman aged 45-60 years who had recovered from COVID-19. This rearrangement joins TRBV19 to TRBJ1-3; D is unresolved. The CDR3 DNA sequence: TGTGCCAGTAGTATAGGAGACGGCGGTCCTGGAAACACCATATATTTT. It codes for CASSIGDGGPGNTIYF.